The clone carrying this TCR beta chain occurred a few times. Its specificity is unknown. This sample was included in a study of T-cell memory formation after mild COVID-19. Study at large: Across donors, TCR clusters were largely donor specific.

CDR3 size: 14 residues. V lost 4 bases to trimming and J lost 3 bases, with 11 bases between them. Per germline, CDR1 SGHNT and CDR2 YYREEE (reference sequence). One entry per CDR3 protein results from TCRdb running MiXCR on the 5' RACE reads. Found here are about 90,000 distinct CDR3 sequences, about 12% of them singletons; the top ten hold about 29%. Study results and caveats: Clones shrinking from day 15 to 85 showed even CD4/CD8 mixes; later expanders tilted CD4+.

The sample consisted of PBMCs or a T cell subset sorted from them (not recorded which). The receptor was derived from an adult woman who had mild COVID-19 (a few samples of this study predate the infection). Cell type and time point are not known. This chain uses TRBV5-4 with TRBJ2-1, with D perhaps being TRBD1 or TRBD2 (5 bases each). In DNA, the CDR3 is TGTGCCAGCAGCAACGGGGCCCACTACAATGAGCAGTTCTTC. It codes for CASSNGAHYNEQFF.